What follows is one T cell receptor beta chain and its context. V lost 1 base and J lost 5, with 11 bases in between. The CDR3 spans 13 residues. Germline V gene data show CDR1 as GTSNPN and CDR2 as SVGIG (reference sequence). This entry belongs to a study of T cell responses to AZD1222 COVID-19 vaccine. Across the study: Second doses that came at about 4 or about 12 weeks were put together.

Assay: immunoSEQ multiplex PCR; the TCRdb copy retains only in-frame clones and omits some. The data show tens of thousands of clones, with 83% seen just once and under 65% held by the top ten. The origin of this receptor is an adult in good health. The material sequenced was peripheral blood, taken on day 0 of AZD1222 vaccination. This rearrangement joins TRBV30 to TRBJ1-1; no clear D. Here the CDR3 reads CAWSGQFRTEAFF. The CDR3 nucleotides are TGTGCCTGGAGTGGGCAGTTCAGGACTGAAGCTTTCTTT.